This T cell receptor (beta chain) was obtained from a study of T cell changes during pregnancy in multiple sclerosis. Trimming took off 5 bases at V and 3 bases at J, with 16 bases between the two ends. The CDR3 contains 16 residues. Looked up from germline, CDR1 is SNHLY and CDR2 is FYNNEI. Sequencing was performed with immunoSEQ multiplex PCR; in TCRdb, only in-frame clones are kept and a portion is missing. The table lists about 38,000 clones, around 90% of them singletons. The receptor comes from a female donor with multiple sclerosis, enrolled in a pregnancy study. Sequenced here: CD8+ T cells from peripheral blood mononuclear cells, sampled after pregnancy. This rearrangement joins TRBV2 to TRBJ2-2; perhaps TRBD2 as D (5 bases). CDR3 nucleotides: TGTGCCAGCAGTCTCCAGGTCAAGGAGGACACCGGGGAGCTGTTTTTT. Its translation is CASSLQVKEDTGELFF.